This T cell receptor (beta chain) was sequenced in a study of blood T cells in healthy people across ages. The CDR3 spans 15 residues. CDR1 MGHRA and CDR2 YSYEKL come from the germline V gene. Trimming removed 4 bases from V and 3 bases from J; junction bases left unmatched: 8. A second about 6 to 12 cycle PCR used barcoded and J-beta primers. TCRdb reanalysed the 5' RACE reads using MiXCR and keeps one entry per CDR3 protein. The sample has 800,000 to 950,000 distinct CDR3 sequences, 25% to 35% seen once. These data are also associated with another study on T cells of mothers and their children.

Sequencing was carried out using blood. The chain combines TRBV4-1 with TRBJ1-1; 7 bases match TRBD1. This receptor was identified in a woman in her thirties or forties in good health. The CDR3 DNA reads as TGCGCCAGCAGCCCCGAGACAGGGAGGGACACTGAAGCTTTCTTT. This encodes CASSPETGRDTEAFF.